This note documents a single TCR beta chain sequence. Its antigen is not known. A read error may explain this, as a much larger clone is one base away. This sample stems from a study of regulatory T cells in long-lasting Graves disease. Stated time point: newly diagnosed GD, antithyroid drugs for less than 3 months. The TCR library used RNA extracted from PBMCs. Broader study findings: TRBV28 was favored in persistent disease, as were TRBJ1-2 and TRBJ2-5.

Construction of TCR beta libraries relied on iRepertoire HTBI primers and on Arm-PCR targeting CDR3 regions. TCRdb reanalysed the multiplex PCR reads using MiXCR and keeps one entry per CDR3 protein. The sample shows about 450,000 distinct CDR3 sequences, about 15% of them seen only once. Germline V gene data show CDR1 as SGHRS and CDR2 as YFSETQ. CDR3 length: 15 residues. The same data also contributed to another study, on T cells in Graves' hyperthyroidism and ophthalmopathy. That source notes: Based on clinical symptoms, serum thyroxine and TRAb, thyroid ultrasound and orbital computed tomography, diagnoses were reached. Ophthalmopathy cases were set apart from stable hyperthyroidism by a 13 V-J model.

This specimen consisted of peripheral blood mononuclear cells (PBMCs), obtained at new diagnosis, from a patient treated with antithyroid drugs. V and J are TRBV5-1 and TRBJ2-7, with 10 bases lining up with TRBD2. The sequence derives from a woman in her fifties or sixties with Graves disease. The CDR3 DNA sequence: TGCGCCAGCAGCTTGGACAGCGGGAGGGTCTACGAGCAGCACTTC. Amino acids: CASSLDSGRVYEQHF. Full variable domain (outside the CDR3, taken from reference TRBV5-1 and TRBJ2-7): KAGVTQTPRYLIKTRGQQVTLSCSPISGHRSVSWYQQTPGQGLQFLFEYFSETQRNKGNFPGRFSGRQFSNSRSEMNVSTLELGDSALYLCASSLDSGRVYEQHFGPGTRLTVT.